This entry lists 5 T cell receptor beta chains sequenced from one sample in a study of T cell responses to AZD1222 COVID-19 vaccine (dated by TCRdb to the early 2020s). The time point label, read with the paper, signifies: baseline before first vaccination. Library construction relied on the immunoSEQ multiplex PCR assay. As stored in TCRdb, this immuneACCESS dataset retains in-frame rearrangements with V and J assigned. A fraction of the clones does not appear; measured against another copy, unresolved V genes explain less than half of the discrepancy, and the remainder lacks a known reason. The sample table records 150,000 or so clones; about 90% of these occur just once. The top ten hold more than 5.5% of the sample. The material sequenced was peripheral blood, taken on day 0 of AZD1222 vaccination. Every receptor here comes from an adult in good health.

The chain uses TRBV19 and TRBJ1-2; 11 bases map to TRBD1. Germline V CDR1 and CDR2: LNHDA, SQIVND (reference sequence). The CDR3 consists of 15 residues. With V trimmed by 5 bases and J by 8 bases, 10 bases remained unmatched. CDR3 residues: CASSFFLGQGDGYTF. Here the CDR3 DNA reads TGTGCCAGTAGTTTTTTCTTGGGACAGGGGGACGGCTACACCTTC.

V is TRBV19 and J is TRBJ1-2; no reliable D call. V shed 3 bases and J shed 4 bases, with 18 bases lying between them. Per the germline V gene, CDR1 is LNHDA and CDR2 is SQIVND (reference sequence). The length of the CDR3 is 16 residues. Here the CDR3 DNA reads TGTGCCAGTAGTATGGGCGGGAATGTGTTAGGCTATGGCTACACCTTC. It is translated as CASSMGGNVLGYGYTF.

The V gene is TRBV7-3, the J gene TRBJ1-3; D not resolved. There are 16 residues in the CDR3. Between the trimmed V and J ends, which lost 2 bases and 0 bases, there was a span of 11 bases. CDR1 and CDR2 (germline): SGHTA, FQGTGA. Here the CDR3 reads CASSLSTALSGNTIYF. CDR3 in DNA: TGTGCCAGCAGCTTATCTACCGCTCTCTCTGGAAACACCATATATTTT. Looking up the rest from reference TRBV7-3 and TRBJ1-3 gives the full variable domain: GAGVSQTPSNKVTEKGKYVELRCDPISGHTALYWYRQSLGQGPEFLIYFQGTGAADDSGLPNDRFFAVRPEGSVSTLKIQRTERGDSAVYLCASSLSTALSGNTIYFGEGSWLTVV.

This clone was detected a few times. The rearrangement uses TRBV25-1 and TRBJ1-2; 8 bases align to TRBD1. There are 13 residues in the CDR3. Germline CDR1 MGHDK, CDR2 SYGVNS. Trimming removed 6 bases from V and 6 bases from J; junction bases left unmatched: 6. Here the CDR3 reads CASRRTGRDGYTF. In DNA, the CDR3 is TGTGCCAGCAGGAGGACAGGGAGAGATGGCTACACCTTC.

This clone was recorded only once. This chain connects TRBV9 to TRBJ2-3; D is possibly TRBD2 (6 bases). Trimming stripped 0 bases from V and 3 bases from J, with 14 bases between. Germline CDR1 is SGDLS and CDR2 is YYNGEE. This CDR3 comprises 16 residues. The DNA of the CDR3 is TGTGCCAGCAGCGTAGGAGGTTACGGGGGAACAGATACGCAGTATTTT. Translating gives CASSVGGYGGTDTQYF. The whole variable domain, remainder taken from reference TRBV9 and TRBJ2-3, is DSGVTQTPKHLITATGQRVTLRCSPRSGDLSVYWYQQSLDQGLQFLIQYYNGEERAKGNILERFSAQQFPDLHSELNLSSLELGDSALYFCASSVGGYGGTDTQYFGPGTRLTVL.